The 27 T cell receptor beta chains reported below all come from one sample, sequenced in a study of CD8+CD57+ T cells in acquired aplastic anemia. TCR beta VDJ combinations and CDR3 sequences were profiled from genomic DNA. One entry per CDR3 protein results from TCRdb running MiXCR on the reads. This repertoire shows 120,000 or so distinct CDR3 sequences, less than 50% found once; its top ten account for around 2.7%. Patients selected for sequencing had displayed CD8+CD57+ cell expansion by flow cytometry. Sequencing input: sorted CD4+, CD8+, or CD8+CD57+ T cells (not recorded which) from PBMCs. These receptors were taken from a human donor with aplastic anemia.

This clonotype showed up many times. CDR3 sequence: CASSEAVDRHYGYTF. DNA for the CDR3: TGTGCCAGCAGTGAAGCGGTAGACAGACACTATGGCTACACCTTC. The chain recombines TRBV6-1 with TRBJ1-2; possible D gene TRBD1, 5 bases. Trimming cost V 0 bases and J 3 bases, with 11 bases left between them. The V gene's germline CDR1 is MNHNS and CDR2 SASEGT. The CDR3 is 15 residues long.

This clonotype appeared many times. The chain joins TRBV10-1 to TRBJ2-7, with D maybe TRBD1 (5 bases). This CDR3 has 14 residues. Trimming removed 7 bases at V and 3 bases at J, with 16 bases between. Germline assignment: CDR1 WNHNN and CDR2 SYGVQD (reference sequence). The CDR3 DNA is TGCGCCAGCATAGGGGTCTCTCTCAACTACGAGCAGTACGTC. This codes for CASIGVSLNYEQYV.

The chain couples TRBV19 to TRBJ1-5, with D maybe TRBD1 (5 bases). CDR3 length: 13 amino acids. Per germline, CDR1 LNHDA and CDR2 SQIVND (reference sequence). Trimming stripped 11 bases from V and 7 bases from J, with 18 bases between. The CDR3 here is CAGSLGGDQPQHF. CDR3 coding DNA: TGTGCCGGGTCGCTGGGGGGGGACCAGCCCCAGCATTTT.

This clonotype was observed many times. The genes are TRBV7-2 and TRBJ2-7, with 9 bases aligning to TRBD2. This CDR3 is built from 16 residues. The germline CDR1 and CDR2 sequences are SGHTA and FQGNSA. The ends lost 6 bases at V and 0 bases at J; junction bases unmatched: 9. The CDR3 nucleotides are TGTGCCAGCAGACGACAGGCGGGGGGGAACTCCTACGAGCAGTACTTC. It yields the protein CASRRQAGGNSYEQYF. Looking up the rest from reference TRBV7-2 and TRBJ2-7 gives the full variable domain: GAGVSQSPSNKVTEKGKDVELRCDPISGHTALYWYRQSLGQGLEFLIYFQGNSAPDKSGLPSDRFSAERTGGSVSTLTIQRTQQEDSAVYLCASRRQAGGNSYEQYFGPGTRLTVT.

This clonotype has a single count. Given a much more abundant clone one base away, this may be a read error. This likely comes from a read error, as the CDR3 has no conserved phenylalanine or tryptophan at its end. The chain recombines TRBV6-5 with TRBJ2-5, with 9 bases aligning to TRBD1. V trimming: 4 bases; J trimming: 5 bases; junction bases outside the gene matches: 8. Looked up from germline, CDR1 is MNHEY and CDR2 is SVGAGI. The CDR3 loop spans 15 amino acids. CDR3 DNA: TGTGCCAGCAGTTCCCCGGGACAGGGAAAGGAGACCCAGTACCTC. Residues: CASSSPGQGKETQYL.

The V and J genes are TRBV3-1 and TRBJ2-3; no firm D call. Germline V gene sequence: CDR1 LGHDT, CDR2 YNNKEL (reference sequence). This CDR3 region has 15 residues. Trimming removed 0 bases from V and 3 bases from J, with 10 bases in between. CDR3 sequence reads: CASSQDPGPTDTQYF. CDR3 sequence (DNA): TGTGCCAGCAGCCAAGATCCAGGACCTACAGATACGCAGTATTTT.

The rearrangement links TRBV19 to TRBJ2-1, with TRBD2 matching 7 bases. The germline V gene encodes CDR1 LNHDA and CDR2 SQIVND (reference sequence). V trimming: 11 bases; J trimming: 6 bases; junction bases outside the gene matches: 4. The CDR3 covers 11 residues. The CDR3, as DNA: TGTGCCGCCTGGGGGGGCAATGAGCAGTTCTTC. This codes for CAAWGGNEQFF.

The chain joins TRBV7-9 to TRBJ1-2, with 11 nucleotides matching TRBD1. The length of the CDR3 is 14 residues. V dropped 5 bases and J dropped 6; count of bases not matched to a gene: 5. Germline values: CDR1 SEHNR, CDR2 FQNEAQ (reference sequence). CDR3 protein: CASSARDRGDGYTF. The CDR3 DNA sequence: TGTGCCAGCAGCGCCCGGGACAGGGGGGATGGCTACACCTTC.

This sequence joins TRBV7-9 and TRBJ1-1; D remains ambiguous. V lost 5 bases and J lost 7, with 11 bases in between. Germline V gene data show CDR1 as SEHNR and CDR2 as FQNEAQ (reference sequence). This CDR3 has 12 amino acids. The DNA of the CDR3 is TGTGCCAGCAGCACAGACCGGCTTGAAGCTTTCTTT. Residues: CASSTDRLEAFF. The variable domain in full, with the rest retrieved from reference TRBV7-9 and TRBJ1-1, is DTGVSQNPRHKITKRGQNVTFRCDPISEHNRLYWYRQTLGQGPEFLTYFQNEAQLEKSRLLSDRFSAERPKGSFSTLEIQRTEQGDSAMYLCASSTDRLEAFFGQGTRLTVV.

The chain employs TRBV7-9 and TRBJ1-2; 7 nucleotides align to TRBD1. The V and J ends lost 11 bases and 5 bases, in that order; junction bases with no gene match: 2. The germline V gene has CDR1 SEHNR and CDR2 FQNEAQ (reference sequence). This CDR3 region has 10 residues. The CDR3 bases are TGTGCCGGGACAGTGTATGGCTACACCTTC. Its protein is CAGTVYGYTF.

This clonotype came up a few times. A much larger clone is a single base away; this may be a read error. The rearrangement uses TRBV19 and TRBJ1-4, with D uncertain. The CDR3 runs to 15 residues. CDR1 is LNHDA and CDR2 is SQIVND in the germline V gene (reference sequence). The CDR3 nucleotides read TGTGCCAGTAGTATCGACGGCAGTCGAAATGGAAAACTGTTTTTT. Amino acid sequence: CASSIDGSRNGKLFF.

This clonotype has a handful of counts. The gene calls are TRBV12-3 or TRBV12-4 and TRBJ2-7, with D possibly TRBD1 on 6 matching bases. Trimming removed 6 bases at V and 6 bases at J, with 15 bases between. The CDR3 has 13 amino acids. CDR3 nucleotides: TGTGCCAGCAGCCTCACAGGGAGCCGCGAGCAGTACTTC. Translation: CASSLTGSREQYF.

This clonotype was found once. The rearrangement joins TRBV11-1 to TRBJ1-2, with 9 bases aligning to TRBD1. With 5 bases clipped from V and 0 bases from J, the junction kept 7 bases outside the gene matches. The CDR3 extends over 16 amino acids. Germline V gene lookup returns CDR1 SGHAT and CDR2 FQDESV (reference sequence). CDR3 region: CASSIPGQGTNYGYTF. The CDR3 DNA reads TGTGCCAGCAGCATACCGGGACAGGGAACTAACTATGGCTACACCTTC.

This rearrangement joins TRBV19 to TRBJ2-5, with 8 bases identical to TRBD1. J was trimmed by 4 bases and V by 8 bases; bases with no gene match: 12. The CDR3 is made up of 15 amino acids. Per germline, CDR1 LNHDA and CDR2 SQIVND (reference sequence). CDR3 sequence reads: CASSIQRTGSETQYF. The CDR3, as DNA: TGTGCCAGTTCTATTCAGCGGACAGGGTCAGAGACCCAGTACTTC.

This clonotype was detected a few times. The chain joins TRBV12-3 or TRBV12-4 to TRBJ2-1, with D possibly matching TRBD2 (7 bases). The CDR3 has 15 amino acids. Trimming stripped 7 bases from V and 3 bases from J, with 16 bases between. The CDR3 reads CASTQRGGGYNEQFF. The CDR3 DNA sequence: TGTGCCAGCACCCAAAGGGGGGGGGGCTACAATGAGCAGTTCTTC.

The chain is built from TRBV6-1 and TRBJ2-7; TRBD1 aligns across 12 bases. After removal of 6 bases from V and 9 bases from J, the junction contained 21 bases not matched to a gene. The germline V gene encodes CDR1 MNHNS and CDR2 SASEGT. The CDR3 is 18 residues long. CDR3 sequence (DNA): TGTGCCAGCAGACCCGGGACAGGGGGCGCACATTCGTTCTCCGGGCAGTACTTC. Translated, it gives CASRPGTGGAHSFSGQYF.

This clonotype was found many times. The chain is built from TRBV5-5 and TRBJ1-5; no definite D call. The CDR3 has 13 amino acids. Between the trimmed V and J ends, which lost 4 bases and 5 bases, there was a span of 10 bases. CDR1 is SGHKS, CDR2 YYEKEE, per germline (reference sequence). The CDR3 nucleotides read TGTGCCAGCAGCCTGGAGGTCGATCAGCCCCAGCATTTT. Its protein product is CASSLEVDQPQHF.

As to this clonotype: The junction shows a germline mismatch at one end, possibly a read error. The chain joins TRBV2 to TRBJ1-2; maybe TRBD1 (6 bases). CDR3 length: 12 amino acids. Germline V gene lookup returns CDR1 SNHLY and CDR2 FYNNEI. CDR3 in amino acids: CASNRGDYGCTF. DNA for the CDR3: TGTGCCAGCAATAGGGGGGACTATGGCTGCACCTTC.

V is TRBV29-1 and J is TRBJ1-1; the D is unclear. Looked up from germline, CDR1 is SQVTM and CDR2 is ANQGSEA. This CDR3 contains 13 residues. The V gene lost 0 bases and the J gene lost 6 bases, with 11 bases spanning the gap. The CDR3 DNA reads as TGCAGCGTTGAAGACACTAACGGGGCTGAAGCTTTCTTT. Translated: CSVEDTNGAEAFF. Based on the CDR3 plus reference TRBV29-1 and TRBJ1-1, the full variable domain is SAVISQKPSRDICQRGTSLTIQCQVDSQVTMMFWYRQQPGQSLTLIATANQGSEATYESGFVIDKFPISRPNLTFSTLTVSNMSPEDSSIYLCSVEDTNGAEAFFGQGTRLTVV.

The chain carries TRBV7-2 and TRBJ2-2; the match to TRBD1 covers 8 bases. This CDR3 is built from 16 residues. The V gene end was trimmed by 4 bases and the J gene end by 3 bases; junction bases not matched to a gene: 7. CDR1 is SGHTA and CDR2 is FQGNSA in the germline V gene. CDR3 amino acids: CASSSSGQADTGELFF. CDR3 sequence (DNA): TGTGCCAGCAGCTCTTCGGGACAGGCTGACACCGGGGAGCTGTTTTTT.

V is TRBV15 and J is TRBJ1-1; D not certain. Germline-derived CDR1 and CDR2 are LNHNV and YYDKDF (reference sequence). The V gene lost 8 bases and the J gene lost 10 bases, with 14 bases spanning the gap. This CDR3 contains 11 residues. CDR3: CATPYSGVAFF. The CDR3 DNA is TGTGCCACCCCCTACAGTGGAGTAGCTTTCTTT.

This clonotype was recorded at least ten times. This chain connects TRBV12-3 or TRBV12-4 to TRBJ1-1; unclear D gene. V lost 8 bases to trimming and J lost 1 base, with 14 bases between them. The length of the CDR3 is 14 residues. The CDR3, as DNA: TGTGCCAGCTCCCGAGCCCGGAGGAACACTGAAGCTTTCTTT. Amino acid sequence: CASSRARRNTEAFF.

This chain links TRBV25-1 with TRBJ1-2, with TRBD1 as a possible D gene (5 bases). The CDR3 contains 15 residues. CDR1 is MGHDK, CDR2 SYGVNS, per germline. The V and J ends lost 3 bases and 4 bases respectively, with 15 bases between them. DNA of the CDR3: TGTGCCAGCAGTGAGTCGGTGACAGATGTCTATGGCTACACCTTC. Its translation is CASSESVTDVYGYTF.

This chain links TRBV29-1 with TRBJ2-7; 8 bases map to TRBD1. The CDR3 length is 15 residues. Germline lookup yields CDR1 SQVTM and CDR2 ANQGSEA. Trimming took 4 bases from V and 2 from J; bases not matched to a gene: 10. CDR3 loop: CSVVSRGRTTYEQYF. In nucleotides, the CDR3 is TGCAGCGTTGTGTCCAGGGGGCGGACCACCTACGAGCAGTACTTC.

V is TRBV18 and J is TRBJ1-6, with TRBD1 as a possible D gene (5 bases). V was pared by 0 bases and J by 7 bases, with 10 bases between. In germline, CDR1 is KGHSH, CDR2 LQKENI. The CDR3 sequence is 15 residues long. This CDR3 reads CASSPPDRQNSPLHF. The CDR3 DNA reads as TGTGCCAGCTCACCACCCGACAGACAAAATTCACCCCTCCACTTT. Together with reference TRBV18 and TRBJ1-6, the CDR3 gives the full variable domain: NAGVMQNPRHLVRRRGQEARLRCSPMKGHSHVYWYRQLPEEGLKFMVYLQKENIIDESGMPKERFSAEFPKEGPSILRIQQVVRGDSAAYFCASSPPDRQNSPLHFGNGTRLTVT.

Note on this clonotype: One junction end does not reproduce the germline sequence, and a read error may be involved. This rearrangement joins TRBV18 to TRBJ1-2; no reliable D call. This CDR3 is 15 amino acids long. Germline loops: CDR1 KGHSH, CDR2 LQKENI. Written as DNA, the CDR3 is TGTGCCAGCTCACCAAGGGCGAGTGAGGAGAATGGCTGCACCTTC. It specifies CASSPRASEENGCTF. Full variable domain (remainder filled in from reference TRBV18 and TRBJ1-2): NAGVMQNPRHLVRRRGQEARLRCSPMKGHSHVYWYRQLPEEGLKFMVYLQKENIIDESGMPKERFSAEFPKEGPSILRIQQVVRGDSAAYFCASSPRASEENGCTFGSGTRLTVV.

This clonotype was found a few times. This chain connects TRBV7-9 to TRBJ1-1; no clear D. The CDR3 is 13 amino acids. Germline V gives CDR1 SEHNR, CDR2 FQNEAQ (reference sequence). V shed 5 bases and J shed 0 bases, with 7 bases lying between them. The CDR3 DNA reads TGTGCCAGCAGCCCGGCAGTGAACACTGAAGCTTTCTTT. This encodes CASSPAVNTEAFF.